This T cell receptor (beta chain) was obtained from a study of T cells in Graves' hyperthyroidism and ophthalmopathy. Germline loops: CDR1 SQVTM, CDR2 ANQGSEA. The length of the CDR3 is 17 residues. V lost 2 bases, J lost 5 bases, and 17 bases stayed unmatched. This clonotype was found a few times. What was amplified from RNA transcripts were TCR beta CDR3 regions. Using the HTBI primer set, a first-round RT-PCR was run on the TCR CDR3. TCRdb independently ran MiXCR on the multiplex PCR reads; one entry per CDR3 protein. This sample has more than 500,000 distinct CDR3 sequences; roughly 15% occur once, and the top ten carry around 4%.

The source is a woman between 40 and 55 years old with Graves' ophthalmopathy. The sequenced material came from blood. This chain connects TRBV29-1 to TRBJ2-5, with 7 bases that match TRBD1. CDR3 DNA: TGCAGCGTTGAATTTTTACCCGGGACAGATGGATTTGAGACCCAGTACTTC. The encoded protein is CSVEFLPGTDGFETQYF.